One and the same sample provided the 10 T cell receptor beta chains below, sequenced in a study of cytomegalovirus exposure and HLA in healthy donors. Use of 60 Vbeta and 13 Jbeta primers characterized the PCR. Sequencing was performed with immunoSEQ multiplex PCR; in TCRdb, only in-frame clones are kept and a portion is missing. The sample includes 100,000 to 120,000 clones, 12% of them seen just once. Sequencing was carried out using PBMCs. The receptors here all came from a man in his forties in good health and CMV-seropositive.

This clone was observed a few times. This chain links TRBV7-9 with TRBJ1-1; D is uncertain. Trimming took off 3 bases at V and 8 bases at J, with 7 bases between the two ends. The CDR3 totals 11 residues. Germline loops: CDR1 SEHNR, CDR2 FQNEAQ (reference sequence). The CDR3 loop is CASSLNGEAFF. The CDR3 DNA reads TGTGCCAGCAGCTTGAACGGGGAAGCTTTCTTT.

This clone was picked up a small number of times. The chain recombines TRBV29-1 with TRBJ2-4; TRBD1 matches 9 bases. The CDR3 consists of 12 residues. With V trimmed by 6 bases and J by 7 bases, 4 bases remained unmatched. The germline V gene encodes CDR1 SQVTM and CDR2 ANQGSEA. The CDR3 reads CSVEQGANIQYF. The CDR3 nucleotides are TGCAGCGTCGAACAGGGGGCGAACATTCAGTACTTC.

There are a few counts of this clone. V and J are TRBV7-9 and TRBJ1-1; D is perhaps TRBD1 (6 bases). Per germline, CDR1 SEHNR and CDR2 FQNEAQ (reference sequence). The CDR3 length is 15 residues. The V end was cut by 5 bases, the J end by 1 base, with 14 bases between. CDR3 loop: CASSPRGGQNTEAFF. In DNA, the CDR3 is TGTGCCAGCAGCCCCCGGGGGGGACAGAACACTGAAGCTTTCTTT.

The rearrangement joins TRBV28 to TRBJ2-1; 11 bases agree with TRBD2. CDR1 MDHEN and CDR2 SYDVKM come from the germline V gene. The CDR3 runs to 16 residues. Trimming removed 3 bases from V and 5 bases from J; junction bases left unmatched: 6. The CDR3 protein is CASSFVAGGPHNEQFF. The CDR3 bases are TGTGCCAGCAGTTTTGTAGCGGGAGGGCCTCACAATGAGCAGTTCTTC.

The V and J genes are TRBV28 and TRBJ1-4; 8 bases are shared with TRBD1. Germline V gene sequence: CDR1 MDHEN, CDR2 SYDVKM. This CDR3 spans 14 amino acids. J lost 8 bases, V lost 6 bases, and 8 bases had no gene match. The CDR3 nucleotides are TGTGCCAGCAGCCGGGGACAGGAAAGGGAAAAACTGTTTTTT. It is translated as CASSRGQEREKLFF.

V usage is TRBV30 and J usage is TRBJ1-1; a possible D gene is TRBD1 (5 bases). The ends were cut back, 3 bases at V and 4 bases at J, with 15 bases in the middle. CDR3 length: 14 amino acids. The germline V gene has CDR1 GTSNPN and CDR2 SVGIG (reference sequence). The CDR3 region has the DNA TGTGCCTGGAGGATAGCGGGGGTAGTCACTGAAGCTTTCTTT. This gives the protein CAWRIAGVVTEAFF.

This rearrangement joins TRBV18 to TRBJ1-1; a possible D gene is TRBD1 (6 bases). Trimming removed 1 base at V and 11 bases at J, with 26 bases between. This CDR3 comprises 17 residues. Per the germline V gene, CDR1 is KGHSH and CDR2 is LQKENI. This CDR3 is CASSPRTVEAKGQSAFF. For the CDR3, the DNA is TGTGCCAGCTCACCACGGACCGTTGAGGCGAAGGGACAATCGGCTTTCTTT.

The chain couples TRBV5-1 to TRBJ2-3, with 8 bases matching TRBD1. The V and J ends lost 5 bases and 1 base, in that order; junction bases with no gene match: 9. Germline-derived CDR1 and CDR2 are SGHRS and YFSETQ. The CDR3 is made up of 16 amino acids. The CDR3 loop reads CASRSDRVSGTDTQYF. For the CDR3, the DNA is TGCGCCAGCAGGTCGGACAGGGTCAGTGGCACAGATACGCAGTATTTT.

This clone was recorded a few times. The chain joins TRBV2 to TRBJ2-3, with TRBD1 as a possible D gene (5 bases). Trimming took off 2 bases at V and 4 bases at J, with 7 bases between the two ends. The CDR3 sequence is 13 residues long. From germline, CDR1 is SNHLY and CDR2 FYNNEI. The CDR3 DNA reads TGTGCCAGCAGTGAACAGGGATCAGATACGCAGTATTTT. Its translation is CASSEQGSDTQYF. Supplemented by reference TRBV2 and TRBJ2-3, the full variable domain reads EPEVTQTPSHQVTQMGQEVILRCVPISNHLYFYWYRQILGQKVEFLVSFYNNEISEKSEIFDDQFSVERPDGSNFTLKIRSTKLEDSAMYFCASSEQGSDTQYFGPGTRLTVL.

In its sample, this clone was seen a few times. The chain joins TRBV5-8 to TRBJ1-5; 7 bases are shared with TRBD1. The germline V gene encodes CDR1 SGHTS and CDR2 YDEGEE. There are 15 residues in the CDR3. V shed 4 bases, J shed 2 bases, and the junction held 6 bases outside the gene matches. CDR3 in DNA: TGTGCCAGCAGCACCGGTGACAGGGGCAATCAGCCCCAGCATTTT. Translated, it gives CASSTGDRGNQPQHF.